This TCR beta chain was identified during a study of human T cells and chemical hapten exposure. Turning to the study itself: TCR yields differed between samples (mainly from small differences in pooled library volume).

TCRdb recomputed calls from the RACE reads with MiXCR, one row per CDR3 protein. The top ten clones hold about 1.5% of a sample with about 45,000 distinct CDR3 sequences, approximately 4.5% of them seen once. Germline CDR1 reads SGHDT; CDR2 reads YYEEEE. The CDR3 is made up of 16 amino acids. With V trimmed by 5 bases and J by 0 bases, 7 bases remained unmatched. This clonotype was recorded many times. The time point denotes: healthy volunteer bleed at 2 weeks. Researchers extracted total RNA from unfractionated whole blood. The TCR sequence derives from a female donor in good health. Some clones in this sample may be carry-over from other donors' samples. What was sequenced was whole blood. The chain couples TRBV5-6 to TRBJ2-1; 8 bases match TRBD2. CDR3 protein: CASRDVAGSSYNEQFF. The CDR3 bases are TGTGCCAGCAGGGATGTAGCGGGGAGCTCCTACAATGAGCAGTTCTTC. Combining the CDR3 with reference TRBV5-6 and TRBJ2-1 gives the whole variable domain DAGVTQSPTHLIKTRGQQVTLRCSPKSGHDTVSWYQQALGQGPQFIFQYYEEEERQRGNFPDRFSGHQFPNYSSELNVNALLLGDSALYLCASRDVAGSSYNEQFFGPGTRLTVL.